This TCR beta chain was documented in a study of blood T cell repertoires in COVID-19. Study-level background: There were acute and convalescent COVID-19 samples, and they came from the United States, Italy and Spain. The analysed material was cDNA or gDNA that came from T cells, B-cell-depleted T cells, or PBMCs.

Germline values: CDR1 WSHSY, CDR2 SAAADI. Trimming pared 6 bases from V and 0 bases from J, leaving 18 bases between. The CDR3 spans 17 residues. Patients from Seattle were sampled longitudinally, starting during active infection. As originally analysed: Reference gene primer amplification in the assay estimated nucleated cell counts. The assay was immunoSEQ multiplex PCR, and TCRdb's table has in-frame clones only and misses some. V and J calls and clone size are copied from that table; D and trimming were computed from the DNA. The repertoire consists of 100,000 to 150,000 clones, with around nine tenths occurring once and the leading ten covering about an eighth.

The receptor's source is a woman in her sixties or seventies with COVID-19, enrolled during active disease. The chain couples TRBV10-2 to TRBJ1-5, with a possible D match to TRBD1 (6 bases). The sequencing input was peripheral blood. The chain's CDR3 is CASRPGQGFYSNQPQHF. The CDR3 DNA sequence: TGCGCCAGCAGGCCGGGACAAGGATTCTATAGCAATCAGCCCCAGCATTTT.